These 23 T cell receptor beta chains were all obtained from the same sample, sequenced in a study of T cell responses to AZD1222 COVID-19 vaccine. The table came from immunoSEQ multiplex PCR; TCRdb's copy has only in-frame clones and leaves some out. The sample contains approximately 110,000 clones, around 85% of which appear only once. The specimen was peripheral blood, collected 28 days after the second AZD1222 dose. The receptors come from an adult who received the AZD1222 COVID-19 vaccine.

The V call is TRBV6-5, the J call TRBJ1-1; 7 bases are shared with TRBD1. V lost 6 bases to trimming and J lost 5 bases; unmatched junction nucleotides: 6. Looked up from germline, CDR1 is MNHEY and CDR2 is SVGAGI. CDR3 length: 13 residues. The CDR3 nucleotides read TGTGCCAGCAGGAGAACAGGGGATACTGAAGCTTTCTTT. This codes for CASRRTGDTEAFF.

CDR3 region: CALEPGGYSPLHF. CDR3 coding DNA: TGTGCCTTGGAGCCCGGCGGTTATTCACCCCTCCACTTT. This rearrangement joins TRBV30 to TRBJ1-6; no clear D gene. The CDR3 covers 13 residues. CDR1 GTSNPN and CDR2 SVGIG come from the germline V gene (reference sequence). The V and J ends lost 7 bases and 8 bases respectively, with 15 bases between them.

The CDR3 loop is CASSMDRNEQYF. CDR3 sequence (DNA): TGTGCCAGCAGCATGGACAGAAACGAGCAGTACTTC. The genes are TRBV5-6 and TRBJ2-7; D is perhaps TRBD1 (6 bases). The CDR3 contains 12 residues. CDR1 is SGHDT and CDR2 is YYEEEE in the germline V gene. V lost 4 bases and J 5 bases, leaving 10 bases between the germline ends.

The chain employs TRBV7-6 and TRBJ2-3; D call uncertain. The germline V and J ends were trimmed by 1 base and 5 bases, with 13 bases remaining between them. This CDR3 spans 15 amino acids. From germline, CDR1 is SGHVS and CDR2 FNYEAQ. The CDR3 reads CASSLDGPLGDTQYF. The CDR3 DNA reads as TGTGCCAGCAGCTTAGACGGTCCCCTCGGAGATACGCAGTATTTT.

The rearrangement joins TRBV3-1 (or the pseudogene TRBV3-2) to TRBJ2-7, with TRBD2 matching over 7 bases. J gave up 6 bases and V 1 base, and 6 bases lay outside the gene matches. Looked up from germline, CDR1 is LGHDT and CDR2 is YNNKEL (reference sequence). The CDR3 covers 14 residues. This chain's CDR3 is CASSQVPAGVEQYF. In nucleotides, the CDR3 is TGTGCCAGCAGCCAAGTACCGGCGGGGGTCGAGCAGTACTTC.

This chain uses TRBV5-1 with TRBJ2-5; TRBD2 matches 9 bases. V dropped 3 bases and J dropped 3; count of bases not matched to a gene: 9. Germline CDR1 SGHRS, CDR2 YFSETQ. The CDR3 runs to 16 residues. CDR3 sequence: CASSSVSGGSKETQYF. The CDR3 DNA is TGCGCCAGCAGCTCCGTTAGCGGGGGCTCGAAAGAGACCCAGTACTTC.

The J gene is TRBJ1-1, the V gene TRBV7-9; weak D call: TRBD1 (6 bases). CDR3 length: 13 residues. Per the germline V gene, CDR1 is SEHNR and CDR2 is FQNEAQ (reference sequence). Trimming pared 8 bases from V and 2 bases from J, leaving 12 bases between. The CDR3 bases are TGTGCCAGCCTTTGGGGGGCAAACACTGAAGCTTTCTTT. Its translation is CASLWGANTEAFF.

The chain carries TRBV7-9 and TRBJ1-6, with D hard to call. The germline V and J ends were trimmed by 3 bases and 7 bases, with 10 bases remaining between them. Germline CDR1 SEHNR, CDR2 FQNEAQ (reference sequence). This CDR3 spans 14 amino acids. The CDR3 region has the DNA TGTGCCAGCAGCTTCGGCAGCGGGAATTCACCCCTCCACTTT. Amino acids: CASSFGSGNSPLHF. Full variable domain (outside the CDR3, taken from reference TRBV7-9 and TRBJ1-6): DTGVSQNPRHKITKRGQNVTFRCDPISEHNRLYWYRQTLGQGPEFLTYFQNEAQLEKSRLLSDRFSAERPKGSFSTLEIQRTEQGDSAMYLCASSFGSGNSPLHFGNGTRLTVT.

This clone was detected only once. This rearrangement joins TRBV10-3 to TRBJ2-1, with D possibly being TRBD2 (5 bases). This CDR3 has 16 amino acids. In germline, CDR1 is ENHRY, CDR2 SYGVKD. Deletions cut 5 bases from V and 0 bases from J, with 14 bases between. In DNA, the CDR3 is TGTGCCATCAGTAGCCCCAGAGCGGACTCCTACAATGAGCAGTTCTTC. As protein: CAISSPRADSYNEQFF.

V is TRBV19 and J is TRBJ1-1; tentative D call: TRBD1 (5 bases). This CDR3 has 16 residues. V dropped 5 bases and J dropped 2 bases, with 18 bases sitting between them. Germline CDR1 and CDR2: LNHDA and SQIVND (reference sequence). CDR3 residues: CASSFGSGGANTEAFF. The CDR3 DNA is TGTGCCAGTAGTTTTGGGAGTGGAGGGGCTAACACTGAAGCTTTCTTT. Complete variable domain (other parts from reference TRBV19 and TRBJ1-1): DGGITQSPKYLFRKEGQNVTLSCEQNLNHDAMYWYRQDPGQGLRLIYYSQIVNDFQKGDIAEGYSVSREKKESFPLTVTSAQKNPTAFYLCASSFGSGGANTEAFFGQGTRLTVV.

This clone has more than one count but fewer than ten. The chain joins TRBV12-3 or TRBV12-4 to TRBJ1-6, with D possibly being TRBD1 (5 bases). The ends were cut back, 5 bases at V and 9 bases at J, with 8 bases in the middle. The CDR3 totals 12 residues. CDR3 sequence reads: CASSVTVSPLHF. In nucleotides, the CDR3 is TGTGCCAGCAGTGTGACAGTTTCACCCCTCCACTTT.

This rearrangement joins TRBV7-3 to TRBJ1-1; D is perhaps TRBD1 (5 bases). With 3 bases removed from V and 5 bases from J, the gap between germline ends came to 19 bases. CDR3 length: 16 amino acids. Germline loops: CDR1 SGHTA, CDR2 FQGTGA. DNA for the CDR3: TGTGCCAGCAGCTTGGCACGGGGGGAGAGTGGGACTGAAGCTTTCTTT. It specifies CASSLARGESGTEAFF.

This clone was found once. CDR3 coding DNA: TGTGCCAGCAGCAGACAGGGGTGGGATGGCTACACCTTC. It is translated as CASSRQGWDGYTF. V gene TRBV27 combines with J gene TRBJ1-2; 8 nucleotides align to TRBD1. Per germline, CDR1 MNHEY and CDR2 SMNVEV (reference sequence). After removal of 6 bases from V and 6 bases from J, the junction contained 6 bases not matched to a gene. The CDR3 has 13 amino acids.

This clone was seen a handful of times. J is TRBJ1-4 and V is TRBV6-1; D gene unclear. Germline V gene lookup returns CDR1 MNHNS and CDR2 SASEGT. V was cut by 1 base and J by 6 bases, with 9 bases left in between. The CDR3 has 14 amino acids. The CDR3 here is CASSEGISDEKLFF. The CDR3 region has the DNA TGTGCCAGCAGTGAAGGTATCTCAGATGAAAAACTGTTTTTT.

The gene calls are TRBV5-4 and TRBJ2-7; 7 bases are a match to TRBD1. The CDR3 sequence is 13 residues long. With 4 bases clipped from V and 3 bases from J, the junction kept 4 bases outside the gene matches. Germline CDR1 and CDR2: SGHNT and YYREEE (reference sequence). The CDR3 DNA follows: TGTGCCAGCAGCCCCCGGGACAGCTACGAGCAGTACTTC. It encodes CASSPRDSYEQYF.

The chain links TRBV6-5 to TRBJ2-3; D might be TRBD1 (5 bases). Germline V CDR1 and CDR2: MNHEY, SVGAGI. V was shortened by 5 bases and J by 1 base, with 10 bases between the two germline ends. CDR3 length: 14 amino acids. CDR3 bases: TGTGCCAGCAGTCCCAGGGTTGGCACAGATACGCAGTATTTT. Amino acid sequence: CASSPRVGTDTQYF.

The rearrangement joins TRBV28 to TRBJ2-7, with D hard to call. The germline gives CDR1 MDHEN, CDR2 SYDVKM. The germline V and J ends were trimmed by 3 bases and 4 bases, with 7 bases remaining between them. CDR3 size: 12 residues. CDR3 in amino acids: CASSFWSYEQYF. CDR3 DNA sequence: TGTGCCAGCAGTTTTTGGAGTTACGAGCAGTACTTC.

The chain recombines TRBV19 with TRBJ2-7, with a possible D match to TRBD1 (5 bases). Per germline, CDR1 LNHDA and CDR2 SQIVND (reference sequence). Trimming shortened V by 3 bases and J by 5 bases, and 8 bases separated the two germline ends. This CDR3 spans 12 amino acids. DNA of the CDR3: TGTGCCAGTAGTATCTCAGGGCACGAGCAGTACTTC. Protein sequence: CASSISGHEQYF.

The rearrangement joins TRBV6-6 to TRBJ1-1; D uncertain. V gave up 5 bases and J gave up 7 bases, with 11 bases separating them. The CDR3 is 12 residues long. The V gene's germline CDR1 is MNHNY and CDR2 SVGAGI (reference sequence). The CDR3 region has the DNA TGTGCCAGCAGTCGTACCGGTTTTGAAGCTTTCTTT. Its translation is CASSRTGFEAFF.

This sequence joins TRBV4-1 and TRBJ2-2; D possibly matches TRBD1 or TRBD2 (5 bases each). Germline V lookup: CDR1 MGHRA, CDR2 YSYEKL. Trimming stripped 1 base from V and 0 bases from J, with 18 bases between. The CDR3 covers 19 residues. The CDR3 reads CASSQGLLRRGANTGELFF. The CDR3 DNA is TGCGCCAGCAGCCAAGGACTTTTAAGGAGAGGGGCGAACACCGGGGAGCTGTTTTTT.

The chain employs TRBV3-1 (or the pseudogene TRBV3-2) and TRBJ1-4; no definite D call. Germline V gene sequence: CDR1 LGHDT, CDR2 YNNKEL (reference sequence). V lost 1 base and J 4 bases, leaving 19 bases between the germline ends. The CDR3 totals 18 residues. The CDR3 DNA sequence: TGTGCCAGCAGCCAAGTAAACCTTAGGTGGACCCTTAATGAAAAACTGTTTTTT. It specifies CASSQVNLRWTLNEKLFF.

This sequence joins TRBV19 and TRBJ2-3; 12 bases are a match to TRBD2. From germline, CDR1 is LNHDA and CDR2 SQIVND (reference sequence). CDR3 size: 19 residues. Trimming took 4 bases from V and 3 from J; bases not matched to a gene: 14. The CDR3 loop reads CASSTWYGPTSGGTDTQYF. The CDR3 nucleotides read TGTGCCAGTAGTACCTGGTACGGCCCGACTAGCGGGGGTACAGATACGCAGTATTTT.

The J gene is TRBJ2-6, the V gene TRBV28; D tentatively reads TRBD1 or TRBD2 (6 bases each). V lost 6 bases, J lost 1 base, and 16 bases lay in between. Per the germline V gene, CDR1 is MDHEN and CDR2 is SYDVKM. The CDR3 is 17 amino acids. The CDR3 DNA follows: TGTGCCAGCAGGGGAGGACAGACCCTGTCTGGGGCCAACGTCCTGACTTTC. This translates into CASRGGQTLSGANVLTF.